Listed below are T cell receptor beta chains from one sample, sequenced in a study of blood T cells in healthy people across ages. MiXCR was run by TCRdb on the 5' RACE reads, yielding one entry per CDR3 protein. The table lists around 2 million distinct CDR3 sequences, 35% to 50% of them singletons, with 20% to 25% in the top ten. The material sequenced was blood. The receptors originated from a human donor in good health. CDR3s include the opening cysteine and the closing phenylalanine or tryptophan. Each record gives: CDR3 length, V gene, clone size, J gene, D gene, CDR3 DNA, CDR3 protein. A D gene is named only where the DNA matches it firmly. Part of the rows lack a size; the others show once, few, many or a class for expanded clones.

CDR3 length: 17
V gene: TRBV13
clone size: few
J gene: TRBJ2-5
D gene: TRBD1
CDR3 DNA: TGTGCCAGCGGCCCGGGACAGGGGCAAGGGTTCCAAGAGACCCAGTACTTC
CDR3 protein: CASGPGQGQGFQETQYF

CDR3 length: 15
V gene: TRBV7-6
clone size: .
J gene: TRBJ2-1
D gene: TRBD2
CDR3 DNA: TGTGCCAGCAGCTTAGCAGCGGGGGGGCATAGGGAGCAGTTCTTC
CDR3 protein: CASSLAAGGHREQFF

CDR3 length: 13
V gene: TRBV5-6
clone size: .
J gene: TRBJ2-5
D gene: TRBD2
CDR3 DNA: TGTGCCAGCCAGCGGGGGGGCCAAGAGACCCAGTACTTC
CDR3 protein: CASQRGGQETQYF

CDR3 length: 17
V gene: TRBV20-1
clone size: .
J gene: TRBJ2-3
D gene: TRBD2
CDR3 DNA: TGCAGTGCTAGAGATAGGGAGCGGGGTTCTGGCACAGATACGCAGTATTTT
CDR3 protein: CSARDRERGSGTDTQYF

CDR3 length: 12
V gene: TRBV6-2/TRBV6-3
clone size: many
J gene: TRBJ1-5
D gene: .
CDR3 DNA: TGTGCCAGCAGCTACCGGAATCAGCCCCAGCATTTT
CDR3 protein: CASSYRNQPQHF

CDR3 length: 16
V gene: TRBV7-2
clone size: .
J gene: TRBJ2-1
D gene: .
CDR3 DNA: TGTGCCAGCAGCTTAGGTAGAATTAGTACAAGGAATGAGCAGTTCTTC
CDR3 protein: CASSLGRISTRNEQFF

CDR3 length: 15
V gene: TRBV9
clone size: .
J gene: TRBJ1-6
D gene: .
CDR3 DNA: TGTGCCAGCAGCGTATCGGGTCTCTATAATTCACCCCTCCACTTT
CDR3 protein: CASSVSGLYNSPLHF

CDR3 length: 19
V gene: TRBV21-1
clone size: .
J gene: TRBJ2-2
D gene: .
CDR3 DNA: TGTGCCAGCAGCAAAGCAGGACTAGCGGGGGGGCAAGGCACCGGGGAGCTGTTTTTT
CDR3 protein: CASSKAGLAGGQGTGELFF

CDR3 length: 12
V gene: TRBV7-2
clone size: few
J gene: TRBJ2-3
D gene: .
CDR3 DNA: TGTGCCAGCAGCGGGGGTTCTGATACGCAGTATTTT
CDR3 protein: CASSGGSDTQYF

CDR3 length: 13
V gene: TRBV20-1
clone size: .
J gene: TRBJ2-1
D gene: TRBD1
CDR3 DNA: TGCAGTGCTGACAGGGGGTCGAGGGGTGAGCAGTTCTTC
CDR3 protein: CSADRGSRGEQFF

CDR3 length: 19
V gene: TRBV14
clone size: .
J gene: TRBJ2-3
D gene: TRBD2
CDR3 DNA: TGTGCCAGCAGCCAAGGAAGGAGCGGGGGGTGGTTCGGCACAGATACGCAGTATTTT
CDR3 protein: CASSQGRSGGWFGTDTQYF

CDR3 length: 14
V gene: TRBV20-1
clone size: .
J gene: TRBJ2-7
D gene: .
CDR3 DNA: TGCAGTGCTAGCCCTACGGGACATGCCTACGAGCAGTACTTC
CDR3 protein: CSASPTGHAYEQYF

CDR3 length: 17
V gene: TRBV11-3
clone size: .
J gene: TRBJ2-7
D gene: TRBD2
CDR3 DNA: TGTGCCAGCAGCTTGCCCCTTTCTAGCGGGGGGGCATTCGAGCAGTACTTC
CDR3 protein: CASSLPLSSGGAFEQYF

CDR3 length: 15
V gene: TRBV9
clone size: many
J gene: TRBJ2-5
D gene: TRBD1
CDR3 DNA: TGTGCCAGCAGCAAAACCGGGACAGCGCAAGAGACCCAGTACTTC
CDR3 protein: CASSKTGTAQETQYF

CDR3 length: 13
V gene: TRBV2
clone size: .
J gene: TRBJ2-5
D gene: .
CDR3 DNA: TGTGCCAGCAACGTTAACAGGGATGGGACCCAGTACTTC
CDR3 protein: CASNVNRDGTQYF

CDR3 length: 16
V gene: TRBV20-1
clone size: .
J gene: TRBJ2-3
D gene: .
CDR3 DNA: TGCAGTGCTAGAGATCGAGGGCTAGCTGGCACAGATACGCAGTATTTT
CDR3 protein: CSARDRGLAGTDTQYF

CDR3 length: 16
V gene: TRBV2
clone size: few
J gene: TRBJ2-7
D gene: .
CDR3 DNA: TGTGCCAGCAGTGAGGGTAGGGGGACTTACTCCTACGAGCAGTACTTC
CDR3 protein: CASSEGRGTYSYEQYF

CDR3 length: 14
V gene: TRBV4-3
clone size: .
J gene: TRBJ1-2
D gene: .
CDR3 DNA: TGCGCCAGCAGCCAAGACCCGGAGAGCTATGGCTACACCTTC
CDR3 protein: CASSQDPESYGYTF

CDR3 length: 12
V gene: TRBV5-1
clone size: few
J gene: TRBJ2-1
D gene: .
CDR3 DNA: TGCGCCAGCAGCTTATACGCGAATGAGCAGTTCTTC
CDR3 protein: CASSLYANEQFF

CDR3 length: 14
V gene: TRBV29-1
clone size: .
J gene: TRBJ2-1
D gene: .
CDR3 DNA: TGCAGCGTAAAACAGAGAAACTCCCACAATGAGCAGTTCTTC
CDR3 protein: CSVKQRNSHNEQFF

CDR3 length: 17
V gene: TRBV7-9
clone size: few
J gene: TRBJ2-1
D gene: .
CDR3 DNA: TGTGCCAGCAGTAGTACTGAGACAGGACTTTCCTACAATGAGCAGTTCTTC
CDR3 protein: CASSSTETGLSYNEQFF

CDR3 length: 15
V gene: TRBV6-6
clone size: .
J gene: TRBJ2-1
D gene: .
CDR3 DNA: TGTGCCAGCAGTTACTCAAGGGGGGCTCAAGAGACCCAGTTCTTC
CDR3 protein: CASSYSRGAQETQFF

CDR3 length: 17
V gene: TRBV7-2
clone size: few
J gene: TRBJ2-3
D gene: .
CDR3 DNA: TGTGCCAGCAGTCCAAATCGCGGTAGCTCCCTCACAGATACGCAGTATTTT
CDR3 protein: CASSPNRGSSLTDTQYF

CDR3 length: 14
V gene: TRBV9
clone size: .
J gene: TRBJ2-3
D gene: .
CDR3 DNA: TGTGCCAGCAGCGCTGGCTATGAGGCGGATACGCAGTATTTT
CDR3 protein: CASSAGYEADTQYF

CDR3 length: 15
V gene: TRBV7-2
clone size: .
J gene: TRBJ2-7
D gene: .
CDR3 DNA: TGTGCCAGCAGCTTAGCTAGCGGTTACTCCTACGAGCAGTACTTC
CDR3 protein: CASSLASGYSYEQYF

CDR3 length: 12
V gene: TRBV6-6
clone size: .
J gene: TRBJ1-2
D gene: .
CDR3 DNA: TGTGCCAGCAATGAGGGAGGCTATGGCTACACCTTC
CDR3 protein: CASNEGGYGYTF

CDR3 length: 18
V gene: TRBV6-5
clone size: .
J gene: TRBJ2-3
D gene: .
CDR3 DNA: TGTGCCAGCAGTTACGATGGAGCCTTGACCGTGGGCACAGATACGCAGTATTTT
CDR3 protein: CASSYDGALTVGTDTQYF

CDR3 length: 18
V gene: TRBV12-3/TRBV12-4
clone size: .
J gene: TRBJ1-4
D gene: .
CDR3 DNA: TGTGCCAGCAGCCCAGAGCCGGCGTGGGGGATGACTAATGAAAAACTGTTTTTT
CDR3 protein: CASSPEPAWGMTNEKLFF

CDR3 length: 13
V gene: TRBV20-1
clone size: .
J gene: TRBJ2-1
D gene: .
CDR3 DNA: TGCAGTGCTAGTCGTAGCGGACCAAATGAGCAGTTCTTC
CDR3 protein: CSASRSGPNEQFF

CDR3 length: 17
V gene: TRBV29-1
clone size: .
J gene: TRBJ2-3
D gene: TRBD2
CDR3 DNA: TGCGGCGTTGAAGACCCCCTACTAGCGGGGAACACAGATACGCAGTATTTT
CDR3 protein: CGVEDPLLAGNTDTQYF

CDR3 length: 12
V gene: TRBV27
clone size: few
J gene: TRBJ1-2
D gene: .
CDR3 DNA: TGTGCCAGCAGCGAAGGGGCAGGAGGCTACACCTTC
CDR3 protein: CASSEGAGGYTF

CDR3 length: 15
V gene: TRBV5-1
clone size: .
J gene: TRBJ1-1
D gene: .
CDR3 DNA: TGCGTCAGCAGCTTGGCGAGGGGGAGGAACACTGAAGCTTTCTTT
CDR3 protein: CVSSLARGRNTEAFF

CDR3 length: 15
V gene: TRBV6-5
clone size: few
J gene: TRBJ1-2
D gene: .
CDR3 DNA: TGTGCCAGCAGTCCTACAGGCTCCAGTAACTATGGCTACACCTTC
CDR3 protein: CASSPTGSSNYGYTF

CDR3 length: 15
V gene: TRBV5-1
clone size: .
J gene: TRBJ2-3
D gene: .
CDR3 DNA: TGCGCCAGCAGTCTCGAGGGGACGCCCGGAGATACGCAGTATTTT
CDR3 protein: CASSLEGTPGDTQYF

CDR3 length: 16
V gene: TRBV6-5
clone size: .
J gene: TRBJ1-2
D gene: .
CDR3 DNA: TGTGCCAGCAGTTACTCTGTGGGCGGACGGGGCTATGGCTACACCTTC
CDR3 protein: CASSYSVGGRGYGYTF

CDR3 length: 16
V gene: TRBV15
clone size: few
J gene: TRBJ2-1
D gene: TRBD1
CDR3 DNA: TGTGCCACCAGCAGAGATATGGGGACAGGGGGCAATGAGCAGTTCTTC
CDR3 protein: CATSRDMGTGGNEQFF

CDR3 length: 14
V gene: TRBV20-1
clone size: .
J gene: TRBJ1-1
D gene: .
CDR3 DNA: TGCAGTGCTAGAGTTGACAGATGGGGGGCTGAAGCTTTCTTT
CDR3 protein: CSARVDRWGAEAFF

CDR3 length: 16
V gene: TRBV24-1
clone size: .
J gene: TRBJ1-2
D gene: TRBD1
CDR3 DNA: TGTGCCACCAGTGATCATACAGGGGACCGGGACTATGGCTACACCTTC
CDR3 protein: CATSDHTGDRDYGYTF

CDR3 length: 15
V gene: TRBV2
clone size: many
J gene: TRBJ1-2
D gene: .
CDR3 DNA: TGTGCCAGCAATTTTCTCGGGGCGGCTGTGGATGGCTACACCTTC
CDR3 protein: CASNFLGAAVDGYTF

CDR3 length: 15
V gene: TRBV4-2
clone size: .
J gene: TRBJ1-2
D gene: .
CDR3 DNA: TGTGCCAGCAGCCAAGACCAGGGTTTATTGAATGGCTACACCTTC
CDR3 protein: CASSQDQGLLNGYTF

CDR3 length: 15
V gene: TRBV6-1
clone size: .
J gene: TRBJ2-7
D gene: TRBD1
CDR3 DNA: TGTGCCAGCAGTGAAGGAAGGACAGGGGCCAACGAGCAGTACTTC
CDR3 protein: CASSEGRTGANEQYF

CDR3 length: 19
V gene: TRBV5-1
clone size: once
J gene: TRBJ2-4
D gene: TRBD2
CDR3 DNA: TGCGCCAGCAGCCAAGGGACTAGCGGGGGGTTTTTGGCCAAAAACATTCAGTACTTC
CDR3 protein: CASSQGTSGGFLAKNIQYF

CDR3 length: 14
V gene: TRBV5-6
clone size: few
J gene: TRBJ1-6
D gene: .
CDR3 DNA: TGTGCCAGCAGCCGTCCGCCGGAGATTCATTTCCTCCACTTT
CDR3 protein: CASSRPPEIHFLHF

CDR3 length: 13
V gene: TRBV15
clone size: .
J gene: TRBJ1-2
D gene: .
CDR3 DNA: TGTGCCACCTCTTTTCCGGGTAACTATGGCTACACCTTC
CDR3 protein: CATSFPGNYGYTF

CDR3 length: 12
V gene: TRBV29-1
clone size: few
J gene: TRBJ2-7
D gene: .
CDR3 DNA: TGCAGCGTTACAGGGTCCTCCTACGGGCAGTACTTC
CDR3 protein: CSVTGSSYGQYF

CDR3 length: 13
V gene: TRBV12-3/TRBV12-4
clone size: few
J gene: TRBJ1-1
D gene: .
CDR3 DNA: TGTGCCAGCAGGTTGGGGGGCCTCACTGAAGCTTTCTTT
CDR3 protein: CASRLGGLTEAFF

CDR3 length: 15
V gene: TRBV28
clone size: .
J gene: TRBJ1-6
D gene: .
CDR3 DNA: TGTGCCAGCAGTTTACGTAAAGGGGGGGATTCACCCCTCCACTTT
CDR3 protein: CASSLRKGGDSPLHF

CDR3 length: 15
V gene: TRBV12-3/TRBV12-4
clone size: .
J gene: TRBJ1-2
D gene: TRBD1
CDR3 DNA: TGTGCCAGCAGTCGACCCGGGACAGCTATCTATGGCTACACCTTC
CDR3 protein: CASSRPGTAIYGYTF

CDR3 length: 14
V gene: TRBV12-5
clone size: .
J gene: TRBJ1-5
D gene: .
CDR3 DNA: TGTGCTAGTGGTTTGGGGATCCTTAATCAGCCCCAGCATTTT
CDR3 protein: CASGLGILNQPQHF

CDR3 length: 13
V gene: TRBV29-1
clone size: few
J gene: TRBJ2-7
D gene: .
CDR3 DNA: TGCAGCGTTGAAGTAGACATCTCCTACGAGCAGTACTTC
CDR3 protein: CSVEVDISYEQYF

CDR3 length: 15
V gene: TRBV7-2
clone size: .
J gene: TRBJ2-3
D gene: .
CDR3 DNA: TGTGCCAGCAGCTTAGAATGGATATACACAGATACGCAGTATTTT
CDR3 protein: CASSLEWIYTDTQYF

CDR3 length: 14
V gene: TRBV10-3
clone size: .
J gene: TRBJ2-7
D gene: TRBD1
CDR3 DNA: TGTGCCGTCAGTGATCCAGGGGGCATCTACGAGCAGTACTTC
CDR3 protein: CAVSDPGGIYEQYF

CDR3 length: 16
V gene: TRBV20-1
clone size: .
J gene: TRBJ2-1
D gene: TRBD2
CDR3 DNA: TGCAGTGCTAGATACCAGCGGGGGGACTTATACAATGAGCAGTTCTTC
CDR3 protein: CSARYQRGDLYNEQFF

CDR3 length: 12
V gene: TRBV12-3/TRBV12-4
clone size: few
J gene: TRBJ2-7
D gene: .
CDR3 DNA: TGTGCCAGCAGAGGACCCTCCCACGAGCAGTACTTC
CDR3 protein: CASRGPSHEQYF

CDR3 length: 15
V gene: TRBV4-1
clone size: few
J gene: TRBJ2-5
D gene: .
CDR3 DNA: TGCGCCAGCAGCCGAATTCGGGCTAGTGGAGAGACCCAGTACTTC
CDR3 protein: CASSRIRASGETQYF

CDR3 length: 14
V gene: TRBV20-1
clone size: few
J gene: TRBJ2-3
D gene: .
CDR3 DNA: TGCAGTGCTAGACTAGTGGGGGGGCCGGATACGCAGTATTTT
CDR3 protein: CSARLVGGPDTQYF

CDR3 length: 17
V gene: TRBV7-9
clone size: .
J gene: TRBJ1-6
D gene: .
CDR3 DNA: TGTGCCAGCAGCTTAGCGCCGGGAGGGTTTATGAATTCACCCCTCCACTTT
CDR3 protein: CASSLAPGGFMNSPLHF

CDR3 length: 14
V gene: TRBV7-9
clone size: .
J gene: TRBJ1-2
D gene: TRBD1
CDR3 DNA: TGTGCCAGCAGCACCGACAGGGGCAACTATGGCTACACCTTC
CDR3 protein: CASSTDRGNYGYTF

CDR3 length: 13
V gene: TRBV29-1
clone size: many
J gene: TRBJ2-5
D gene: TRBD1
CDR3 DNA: TGCAGCGTCGACAGGGGGCGACGGGAGACCCAGTACTTC
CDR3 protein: CSVDRGRRETQYF

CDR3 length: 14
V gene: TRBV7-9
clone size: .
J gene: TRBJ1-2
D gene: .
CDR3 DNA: TGTGCCAGCAGCTACTCAGTAAGCCCCTATGGCCACACCTTC
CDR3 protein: CASSYSVSPYGHTF